The 25 T cell receptor beta chains listed next were all sequenced from one sample in a study of shared clonotypes between healthy human individuals. Here immunoSEQ multiplex PCR was the method, and the copy in TCRdb shows in-frame clones only, minus some. The profile shows roughly 2.2 million clones, less than 95% of them singletons. The material sequenced was naive CD4+ T cells from PBMCs. Regarding subset: CD45RA+ positively selected. Receptors were obtained from a man aged 18 to 30 in good health. Some clones in this sample may be carry-over from other donors' samples.

The gene calls are TRBV7-2 and TRBJ2-1; D gene ambiguous. There are 11 residues in the CDR3. The germline CDR1 and CDR2 sequences are SGHTA and FQGNSA. V was cut by 4 bases and J by 13 bases, with 11 bases left in between. The CDR3 protein is CASSSLLHQFF. CDR3 nucleotides: TGTGCCAGCAGCTCCCTTTTGCACCAGTTCTTC.

The chain carries TRBV4-2 and TRBJ1-3; 7 bases are a match to TRBD1. CDR3 length equals 15 residues. V was pared by 2 bases and J by 2 bases, with 3 bases of the junction left unmatched. Germline CDR1 LGHNA, CDR2 YNFKEQ. In DNA, the CDR3 is TGTGCCAGCAGCCAAAACCAGGGGGCTGGAAACACCATATATTTT. The encoded protein is CASSQNQGAGNTIYF.

The sample holds a few counts of this clone. This sequence joins TRBV5-4 and TRBJ1-1; D unclear. There are 15 residues in the CDR3. Looked up from germline, CDR1 is SGHNT and CDR2 is YYREEE (reference sequence). V lost 0 bases, J lost 2 bases, and 11 bases lay in between. CDR3 in amino acids: CASSLVTNFNTEAFF. CDR3 coding DNA: TGTGCCAGCAGCTTGGTAACGAATTTCAACACTGAAGCTTTCTTT.

Comment on this clone: Other nucleotide sequences in the sample specify the same CDR3. The chain combines TRBV30 with TRBJ2-7; the D is unclear. The CDR3 is 11 amino acids. With 2 bases removed from V and 3 bases from J, the gap between germline ends came to 5 bases. Germline values: CDR1 GTSNPN, CDR2 SVGIG (reference sequence). In DNA form, the CDR3 reads TGTGCCTGGAGTAGGAGCTACGAGCAGTACTTC. It specifies CAWSRSYEQYF.

On this clone: The sample carries other DNA sequences with the same CDR3. J is TRBJ2-6 and V is TRBV28; the match to TRBD1 covers 7 bases. Germline CDR1 is MDHEN and CDR2 is SYDVKM. J gave up 2 bases and V 6 bases, and 4 bases lay outside the gene matches. The CDR3 is 15 amino acids. CDR3 nucleotides: TGTGCCAGCAGCCCCCAGGGGGCTGGGGCCAACGTCCTGACTTTC. Translated: CASSPQGAGANVLTF.

The chain is built from TRBV6-1 and TRBJ1-3; D not certain. V was trimmed by 1 base and J by 0 bases, leaving 7 bases between them. The CDR3 has 15 residues. The germline V gene has CDR1 MNHNS and CDR2 SASEGT. Written as DNA, the CDR3 is TGTGCCAGCAGTGAAGTTGTCTTCTCTGGAAACACCATATATTTT. Protein: CASSEVVFSGNTIYF.

V and J are TRBV6-5 and TRBJ2-1; 12 bases fit TRBD2. The CDR3 runs 16 residues. With 1 base clipped from V and 7 bases from J, the junction kept 5 bases outside the gene matches. In germline, CDR1 is MNHEY, CDR2 SVGAGI. The CDR3 DNA reads TGTGCCAGCAGTTACTTGAGACTAGCGGGAGATAATGAGCAGTTCTTC. Its protein is CASSYLRLAGDNEQFF.

The J gene is TRBJ1-3, the V gene TRBV5-1, with unresolved D. The length of the CDR3 is 14 residues. Germline assignment: CDR1 SGHRS and CDR2 YFSETQ. V was clipped by 10 bases and J by 0 bases, with 14 bases between them. CDR3 DNA sequence: TGCGCCTCCTCTAACTACTTCTCTGGAAACACCATATATTTT. Translating it yields CASSNYFSGNTIYF. The variable domain in full, with the rest retrieved from reference TRBV5-1 and TRBJ1-3, is KAGVTQTPRYLIKTRGQQVTLSCSPISGHRSVSWYQQTPGQGLQFLFEYFSETQRNKGNFPGRFSGRQFSNSRSEMNVSTLELGDSALYLCASSNYFSGNTIYFGEGSWLTVV.

The chain joins TRBV5-5 to TRBJ1-3, with unresolved D. Looked up from germline, CDR1 is SGHKS and CDR2 is YYEKEE (reference sequence). CDR3 size: 18 residues. V gave up 2 bases and J gave up 0 bases, with 18 bases separating them. DNA for the CDR3: TGTGCCAGCAGCTTTCGGACCGCAAGCTTTCTCTCTGGAAACACCATATATTTT. Protein sequence: CASSFRTASFLSGNTIYF.

DNA for the CDR3: TGTGCCAGCAGTTTATTCGCCCCCCGAGAGACCCAGTACTTC. Translated, it gives CASSLFAPRETQYF. The chain recombines TRBV28 with TRBJ2-5; D ambiguous. CDR1 and CDR2 (germline): MDHEN, SYDVKM. Trimming cost V 1 base and J 4 bases, with 10 bases left between them. CDR3 length equals 14 residues.

The rearrangement uses TRBV2 and TRBJ2-5, with 8 bases matching TRBD1. V lost 7 bases, J lost 1 base, and 2 bases stayed unmatched. CDR3 length: 13 amino acids. Germline V gives CDR1 SNHLY, CDR2 FYNNEI. The CDR3: CASTGTGQETQYF. Written as DNA, the CDR3 is TGTGCCAGCACTGGGACAGGCCAAGAGACCCAGTACTTC. The whole variable domain, filled in from reference TRBV2 and TRBJ2-5, reads EPEVTQTPSHQVTQMGQEVILRCVPISNHLYFYWYRQILGQKVEFLVSFYNNEISEKSEIFDDQFSVERPDGSNFTLKIRSTKLEDSAMYFCASTGTGQETQYFGPGTRLLVL.

V is TRBV28 and J is TRBJ2-5, with D possibly matching TRBD2 (5 bases). CDR3 length: 16 residues. The V end lost 7 bases, the J end lost 0 bases, and 18 bases lay between the germline ends. Germline values: CDR1 MDHEN, CDR2 SYDVKM. CDR3 bases: TGTGCCAGCACCCCTCCGCTCCGAGGGCACCAAGAGACCCAGTACTTC. It yields the protein CASTPPLRGHQETQYF.

CDR3 in amino acids: CASSLPGQGARGYTF. The CDR3 DNA follows: TGCGCCAGCAGCCTTCCGGGACAGGGGGCGCGTGGCTACACCTTC. J is TRBJ1-2 and V is TRBV4-1, with 12 bases matching TRBD1. The germline gives CDR1 MGHRA, CDR2 YSYEKL. The CDR3 has 15 residues. Trimming removed 4 bases from V and 7 bases from J; junction bases left unmatched: 7.

The rearrangement uses TRBV5-1 and TRBJ2-7; D possibly corresponds to TRBD1 (5 bases). V shed 4 bases and J shed 1 base, with 12 bases lying between them. The CDR3 loop spans 14 amino acids. The germline V gene encodes CDR1 SGHRS and CDR2 YFSETQ. In nucleotides, the CDR3 is TGCGCCAGCAGCCTCAGGGTAAGGTCCTACGAGCAGTACTTC. This encodes CASSLRVRSYEQYF.

In the case of this clone: Other DNA variants within this sample encode the same CDR3. This chain links TRBV10-3 with TRBJ1-2; D not resolved. The germline V and J ends were trimmed by 2 bases and 2 bases, with 6 bases remaining between them. This CDR3 contains 13 residues. Germline assignment: CDR1 ENHRY and CDR2 SYGVKD. CDR3 region: CAISERENYGYTF. The CDR3 DNA reads as TGTGCCATCAGTGAGCGGGAGAACTATGGCTACACCTTC.

The chain has TRBV5-1 and TRBJ1-2; D is undetermined. CDR3 length equals 14 residues. Germline V gives CDR1 SGHRS, CDR2 YFSETQ. Deletions cut 0 bases from V and 0 bases from J, with 6 bases between. In nucleotides, the CDR3 is TGCGCCAGCAGCTTGGTAGCAGCTAACTATGGCTACACCTTC. Translated: CASSLVAANYGYTF.

Regarding this clone: This specimen includes other DNA sequences encoding the same CDR3. V and J are TRBV28 and TRBJ1-5; D not certain. The CDR3 sequence is 12 residues long. Trimming shortened V by 9 bases and J by 0 bases, and 6 bases separated the two germline ends. CDR1 is MDHEN and CDR2 is SYDVKM in the germline V gene. CDR3 region: CASTYSNQPQHF. The CDR3 nucleotides are TGTGCCAGTACATATAGCAATCAGCCCCAGCATTTT.

The table lists this clone with a count of one. This specimen includes other DNA sequences encoding the same CDR3. The rearrangement uses TRBV7-8 and TRBJ1-5; TRBD1 is a possible D gene (5 bases). Trimming removed 5 bases at V and 1 base at J, with 15 bases between. This CDR3 is 16 amino acids long. Germline CDR1 is SGHVS and CDR2 is FQNEAQ. The CDR3 DNA reads as TGTGCCAGCAGCCTCCTGGGGCGGACGAGCAATCAGCCCCAGCATTTT. It encodes CASSLLGRTSNQPQHF.

The V gene is TRBV4-3, the J gene TRBJ1-5, with TRBD1 identical over 10 bases. The CDR3 runs to 13 residues. Per germline, CDR1 LGHNA and CDR2 YSLEER. V trimming: 8 bases; J trimming: 7 bases; junction bases outside the gene matches: 5. DNA of the CDR3: TGCGCCAGCGGGACAGGGGAAGAGCAGCCCCAGCATTTT. It specifies CASGTGEEQPQHF.

The chain has TRBV19 and TRBJ2-1, with 15 positions matching TRBD2. The CDR3 has 21 residues. V lost 0 bases and J lost 0; bases outside the gene matches: 9. Germline values: CDR1 LNHDA, CDR2 SQIVND (reference sequence). The DNA for the CDR3 is TGTGCCAGTAGTATAGATGCCCCTTGGACTAGCGGGAGGGCCTCCTACAATGAGCAGTTCTTC. This sequence encodes CASSIDAPWTSGRASYNEQFF.

A word on this clone: The junction and the germline gene differ at one end; a read error may be behind it. This chain connects TRBV7-3 to TRBJ2-2, with a tentative D call TRBD1 (6 bases). Germline V lookup: CDR1 SGHTA, CDR2 FQGTGA. The CDR3 runs to 16 residues. CDR3 sequence: CASSFQGAGGTGELFF. The CDR3 DNA is TGTGCCAGCAGCTTCCAAGGGGCTGGGGGCACCGGAGAGCTGTTTTTT.

As for this clone: The sample has other DNA sequences that encode this CDR3 too. The V and J genes are TRBV28 and TRBJ2-7; maybe TRBD2 (6 bases). The V gene's germline CDR1 is MDHEN and CDR2 SYDVKM. The CDR3 contains 15 residues. The V and J ends lost 4 bases and 3 bases respectively, with 16 bases between them. This CDR3 is CASSSPGTGGYEQYF. Here the CDR3 DNA reads TGTGCCAGCAGTTCTCCGGGGACTGGAGGCTACGAGCAGTACTTC.

The CDR3 here is CASSTGRSGNTIYF. In DNA, the CDR3 is TGTGCCAGCAGTACAGGTCGCTCTGGAAACACCATATATTTT. The chain carries TRBV28 and TRBJ1-3; D possibly corresponds to TRBD1 (5 bases). V was pared by 5 bases and J by 0 bases, with 8 bases between. Germline V gene lookup returns CDR1 MDHEN and CDR2 SYDVKM. This CDR3 is built from 14 residues.

This sequence joins TRBV4-2 and TRBJ2-5; D is unresolved. The tail of the sequence fits TRBJ2-7 better, so the J call may be wrong. This CDR3 is built from 14 residues. Germline V lookup: CDR1 LGHNA, CDR2 YNFKEQ. CDR3 coding DNA: TGTGCCAGCAGCCAAGTCGCTTCGACCTACGAGCAGTACTTC. Residues: CASSQVASTYEQYF.

The rearrangement joins TRBV9 to TRBJ1-2, with D possibly TRBD1 on 5 matching bases. Trimming removed 0 bases at V and 5 bases at J, with 8 bases between. This CDR3 is 13 amino acids long. Germline lookup yields CDR1 SGDLS and CDR2 YYNGEE. This CDR3 reads CASSVEQDYGYTF. The CDR3 coding sequence is TGTGCCAGCAGCGTAGAACAGGATTATGGCTACACCTTC.